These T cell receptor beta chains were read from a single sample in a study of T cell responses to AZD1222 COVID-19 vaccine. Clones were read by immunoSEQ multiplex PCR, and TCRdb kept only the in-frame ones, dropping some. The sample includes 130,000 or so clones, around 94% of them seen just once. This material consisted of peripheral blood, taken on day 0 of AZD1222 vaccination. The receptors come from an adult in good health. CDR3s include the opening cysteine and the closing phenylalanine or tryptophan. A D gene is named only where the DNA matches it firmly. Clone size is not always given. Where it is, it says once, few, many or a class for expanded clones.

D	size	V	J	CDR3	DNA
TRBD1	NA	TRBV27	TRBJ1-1	CASSSGQVEAFF	TGTGCCAGCAGTTCCGGACAGGTTGAAGCTTTCTTT
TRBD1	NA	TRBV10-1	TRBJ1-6	CASTLDRGRKPLHF	TGCGCCAGCACCCTGGACAGGGGAAGGAAACCCCTCCACTTT
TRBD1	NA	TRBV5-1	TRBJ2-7	CASSLTTGTSYEQYF	TGCGCCAGCAGCTTGACGACAGGGACCTCCTACGAGCAGTACTTC
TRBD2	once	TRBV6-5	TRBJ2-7	CASSYSTSGDNEQYF	TGTGCCAGCAGTTACTCGACTAGCGGTGATAACGAGCAGTACTTC
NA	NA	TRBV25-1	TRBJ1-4	CASSEHTGSGEKLFF	TGTGCCAGCAGTGAACACACAGGGAGTGGTGAAAAACTGTTTTTT
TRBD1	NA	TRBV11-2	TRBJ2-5	CASSLGGWGQGQETQYF	TGTGCCAGCAGCTTAGGGGGTTGGGGACAGGGCCAAGAGACCCAGTACTTC
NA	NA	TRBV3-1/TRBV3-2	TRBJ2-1	CASSQKISPAGYNEQFF	TGTGCCAGCAGCCAAAAGATATCCCCCGCGGGATACAATGAGCAGTTCTTC
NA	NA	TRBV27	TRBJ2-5	CASKVTPLGTQYF	TGTGCCAGCAAGGTTACGCCTCTGGGGACCCAGTACTTC
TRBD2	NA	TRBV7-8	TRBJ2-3	CASSPGLAGEVSTDTQYF	TGTGCCAGCAGCCCCGGACTAGCGGGAGAAGTAAGCACAGATACGCAGTATTTT
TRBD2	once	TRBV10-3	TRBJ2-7	CAISAGGSTEQYF	TGTGCCATCAGCGCGGGAGGGTCCACGGAGCAGTACTTC
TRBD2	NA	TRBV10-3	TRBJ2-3	CAISEMAGGGTDTQYF	TGTGCCATCAGTGAGATGGCGGGAGGTGGCACAGATACGCAGTATTTT
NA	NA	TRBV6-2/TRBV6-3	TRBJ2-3	CASSYGTDTQYF	TGTGCCAGCAGTTATGGCACAGATACGCAGTATTTT
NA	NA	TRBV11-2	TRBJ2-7	CASSLSRGQEQYF	TGTGCCAGCAGCCTTTCGCGGGGGCAAGAGCAGTACTTC
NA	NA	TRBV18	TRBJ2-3	CASSPLTPGLADTQYF	TGTGCCAGCTCACCACTGACCCCTGGTTTGGCAGATACGCAGTATTTT
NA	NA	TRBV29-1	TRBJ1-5	CSVTRDTREQPQHF	TGCAGCGTAACCCGGGACACCAGGGAACAGCCCCAGCATTTT
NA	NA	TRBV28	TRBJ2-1	CASSIAAASSYNEQFF	TGTGCCAGCAGCATTGCAGCGGCAAGCTCCTACAATGAGCAGTTCTTC
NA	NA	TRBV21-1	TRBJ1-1	CASSNEVEGKRGPNTEAFF	TGTGCCAGCAGCAATGAAGTTGAGGGGAAGAGGGGCCCGAACACTGAAGCTTTCTTT
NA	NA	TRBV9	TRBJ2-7	CASSVRTASVYEQYF	TGTGCCAGCAGCGTGAGGACGGCCTCCGTCTACGAGCAGTACTTC
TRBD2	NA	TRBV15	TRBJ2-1	CATSGLAGSSYNEQFF	TGTGCCACCAGCGGTCTAGCGGGAAGCTCCTACAATGAGCAGTTCTTC
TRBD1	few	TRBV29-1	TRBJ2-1	CSVWDRDASQFF	TGCAGCGTTTGGGACAGGGATGCGTCGCAGTTCTTC
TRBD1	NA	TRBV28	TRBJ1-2	CASSTGTGVRGYTF	TGTGCCAGCAGTACCGGGACAGGGGTGCGGGGCTACACCTTC
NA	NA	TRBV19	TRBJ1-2	CASSPGERGYTF	TGTGCCAGTAGTCCCGGGGAGCGGGGCTACACCTTC
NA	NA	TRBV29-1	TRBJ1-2	CSVEDRRGGYGYTF	TGCAGCGTTGAAGATCGGAGAGGAGGCTATGGCTACACCTTC
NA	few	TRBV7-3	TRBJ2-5	CASSLTWTDQETQYF	TGTGCCAGCAGCTTAACTTGGACAGATCAAGAGACCCAGTACTTC
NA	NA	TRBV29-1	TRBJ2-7	CSVVGMWGDSYEQYF	TGCAGCGTTGTGGGTATGTGGGGGGACTCCTACGAGCAGTACTTC
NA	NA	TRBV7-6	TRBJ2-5	CASSLAGGGRRQETQYF	TGTGCCAGCAGCTTAGCAGGTGGAGGTAGACGCCAAGAGACCCAGTACTTC
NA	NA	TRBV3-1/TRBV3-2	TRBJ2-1	CASSQDTEEQFF	TGTGCCAGCAGCCAAGATACAGAAGAGCAGTTCTTC
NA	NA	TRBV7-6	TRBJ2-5	CASSFFPGGLAGKETQYF	TGTGCCAGCAGCTTCTTCCCAGGGGGGCTTGCGGGAAAAGAGACCCAGTACTTC
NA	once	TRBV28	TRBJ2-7	CASSTEGPPYEQYF	TGTGCCAGCAGTACTGAGGGGCCTCCCTACGAGCAGTACTTC
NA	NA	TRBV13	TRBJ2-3	CASSIPADTQYF	TGTGCCAGCAGCATCCCCGCAGATACGCAGTATTTT
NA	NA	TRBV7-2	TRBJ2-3	CASSLDFGRGTQYF	TGTGCCAGCAGCTTGGACTTCGGCCGGGGTACGCAGTATTTT
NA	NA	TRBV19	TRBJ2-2	CASRGVTGELFF	TGTGCCAGTCGCGGGGTCACCGGGGAGCTGTTTTTT
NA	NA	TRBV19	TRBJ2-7	CASSIGWTGETYGQYF	TGTGCCAGTAGTATAGGCTGGACTGGAGAAACGTATGGGCAGTACTTC
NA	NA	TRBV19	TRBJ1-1	CASSIGDNTEAFF	TGTGCCAGTAGTATAGGGGACAACACTGAAGCTTTCTTT
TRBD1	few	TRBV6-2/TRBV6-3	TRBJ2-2	CASSQPGQGNTGELFF	TGTGCCAGCAGTCAACCGGGACAGGGAAACACCGGGGAGCTGTTTTTT
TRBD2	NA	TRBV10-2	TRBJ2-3	CASSAPLGLAGTDTQYF	TGCGCCAGCAGTGCACCCTTGGGACTAGCGGGGACAGATACGCAGTATTTT
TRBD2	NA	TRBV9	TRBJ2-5	CASSELAGGTETQYF	TGTGCCAGCAGCGAGCTAGCGGGAGGAACCGAGACCCAGTACTTC
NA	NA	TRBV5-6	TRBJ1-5	CASSLGQSNQPQHF	TGTGCCAGCAGCTTGGGACAGAGCAATCAGCCCCAGCATTTT
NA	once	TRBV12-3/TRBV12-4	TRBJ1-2	CASSLEGRIGYTF	TGTGCCAGCAGTTTGGAGGGGAGGATAGGCTACACCTTC
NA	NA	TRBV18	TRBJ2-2	CASSPVPGVTGELFF	TGTGCCAGCTCACCAGTTCCAGGGGTTACCGGGGAGCTGTTTTTT
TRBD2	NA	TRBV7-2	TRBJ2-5	CASSLRLADKETQYF	TGTGCCAGCAGCTTACGACTAGCGGACAAAGAGACCCAGTACTTC
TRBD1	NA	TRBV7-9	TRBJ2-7	CASSPGGTGSWEQYF	TGTGCCAGCAGCCCTGGGGGGACAGGGTCTTGGGAGCAGTACTTC
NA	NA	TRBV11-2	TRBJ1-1	CASSSDINMNTEAFF	TGTGCCAGCAGCTCCGATATAAATATGAACACTGAAGCTTTCTTT
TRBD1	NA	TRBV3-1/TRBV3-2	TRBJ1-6	CASSREDRGNSPLHF	TGTGCCAGCAGCCGAGAGGACAGGGGTAATTCACCCCTCCACTTT
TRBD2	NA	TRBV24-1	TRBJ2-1	CATSDRREGGYNEQFF	TGTGCCACCAGTGATCGGCGGGAGGGGGGGTACAATGAGCAGTTCTTC
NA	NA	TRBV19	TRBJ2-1	CASSSLDLYNEQFF	TGTGCCAGTAGTTCTTTGGACTTGTACAATGAGCAGTTCTTC
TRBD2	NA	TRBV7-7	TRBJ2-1	CASSPTAGTTYNEQFF	TGTGCCAGCAGTCCCACTGCCGGGACTACATACAATGAGCAGTTCTTC
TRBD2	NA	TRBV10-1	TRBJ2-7	CASSSGLAGDEQYF	TGCGCCAGCAGTTCTGGACTAGCGGGAGACGAGCAGTACTTC
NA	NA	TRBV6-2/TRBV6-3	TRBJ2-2	CASSRPGELFF	TGTGCCAGCAGTCGCCCCGGGGAGCTGTTTTTT
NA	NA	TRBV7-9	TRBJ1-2	CASSLEGGTNYGYTF	TGTGCCAGCAGCTTAGAAGGCGGGACTAACTATGGCTACACCTTC
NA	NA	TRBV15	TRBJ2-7	CATSRDLVRVSYEQYF	TGTGCCACCAGCAGAGATCTCGTCAGGGTCTCCTACGAGCAGTACTTC
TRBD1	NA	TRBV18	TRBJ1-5	CASSSLGQGASNQPQHF	TGTGCCAGCTCATCGCTGGGACAGGGGGCCAGCAATCAGCCCCAGCATTTT
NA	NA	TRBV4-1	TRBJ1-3	CASSQVMASGNTIYF	TGCGCCAGCAGCCAAGTAATGGCTAGTGGAAACACCATATATTTT
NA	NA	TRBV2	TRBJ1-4	CASSEWETVGEKLFF	TGTGCCAGCAGTGAGTGGGAGACAGTCGGGGAAAAACTGTTTTTT
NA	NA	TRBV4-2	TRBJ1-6	CASSLSNSGSPLHF	TGTGCCAGCAGCCTCTCCAATAGTGGATCACCCCTCCACTTT
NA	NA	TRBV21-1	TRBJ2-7	CASSTSGPFSYEQYF	TGTGCCAGCAGCACCTCCGGACCGTTCTCCTACGAGCAGTACTTC
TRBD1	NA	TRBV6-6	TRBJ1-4	CASRGGAGQHEKLFF	TGTGCCAGCCGTGGGGGAGCGGGACAGCACGAAAAACTGTTTTTT
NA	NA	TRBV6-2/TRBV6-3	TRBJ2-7	CASSWGSDTYEQYF	TGTGCCAGCAGTTGGGGTAGCGACACCTACGAGCAGTACTTC